This T cell receptor beta chain appears in the sequencing data of a study of identical twins. V was shortened by 0 bases and J by 0 bases, with 5 bases between the two germline ends. The CDR3 has 15 residues. Germline-derived CDR1 and CDR2 are LGHNA and YSLEER. TCRdb re-derived calls from the 5' RACE reads in MiXCR, one entry per CDR3 protein. Among some 250,000 distinct CDR3 sequences, about an eighth were seen once, and the ten largest hold 3.5% to 5%. This clonotype was recorded at least ten times. These same records also appear under a second study, on yellow fever vaccine responses in identical twins.

The chain is built from TRBV4-3 and TRBJ2-2; D ambiguous. The sequencing sample was made of memory (CD45RO+) T cells sorted from blood. This TCR derives from a woman aged 18 to 35 in good health. The CDR3 nucleotides are TGCGCCAGCAGCCAAGAGGGCACGAACACCGGGGAGCTGTTTTTT. It yields the protein CASSQEGTNTGELFF.